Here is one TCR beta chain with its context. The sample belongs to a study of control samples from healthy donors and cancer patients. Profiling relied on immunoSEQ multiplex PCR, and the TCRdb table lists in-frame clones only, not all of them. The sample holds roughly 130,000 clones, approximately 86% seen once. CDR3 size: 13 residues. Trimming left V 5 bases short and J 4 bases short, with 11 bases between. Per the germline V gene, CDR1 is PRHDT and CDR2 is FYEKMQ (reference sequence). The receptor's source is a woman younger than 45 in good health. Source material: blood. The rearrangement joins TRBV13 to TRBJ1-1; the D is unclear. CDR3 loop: CASSTRLFTEAFF. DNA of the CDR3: TGTGCCAGCAGCACCCGACTGTTCACTGAAGCTTTCTTT.